This T cell receptor beta chain came from a study of blood T cell repertoires in COVID-19. Overall study context: T cells, B-cell-depleted T cells, or PBMCs provided the cDNA or gDNA that served as material.

In this sample, this clone turned up once. Researchers sorted participants into cohorts using their self-reported clinical history. What the recovered Cohort 3 donors had was two negative PCRs, clearance, or symptom resolution. Sequenced by immunoSEQ multiplex PCR; TCRdb stores in-frame clones only, minus some. Here the sample spans about 270,000 clones, 88% being singletons. The CDR3 has 13 residues. V trimming: 8 bases; J trimming: 3 bases; junction bases outside the gene matches: 6. The germline gives CDR1 MNHEY, CDR2 SMNVEV (reference sequence). Specimen: PBMCs or T cells enriched from blood (not recorded which). The chain employs TRBV27 and TRBJ1-2; 7 positions agree with TRBD1. This receptor was taken from a woman in her 50s who had recovered from COVID-19. The CDR3 DNA follows: TGTGCCAGCGGCCGGGACAGCTACTATGGCTACACCTTC. It encodes CASGRDSYYGYTF.